This entry is about one TCR beta chain. This record comes from a study of blood T cell repertoires in COVID-19. Study summary: Both acute and convalescent COVID-19 samples were obtained from the United States, Italy and Spain. PBMCs, B-cell-depleted T cells, or T cells were the source of the cDNA or gDNA that made up the material.

V lost 0 bases and J 0 bases, leaving 8 bases between the germline ends. Germline lookup yields CDR1 MNHEY and CDR2 SVGAGI. This CDR3 spans 15 amino acids. In the source study's methods: Reference gene primer amplification gave estimated nucleated cell counts. TCRdb's table, derived via immunoSEQ multiplex PCR, lists solely in-frame clones and lacks some. The V and J calls and clone size are taken from that table; D and trimming were inferred from the DNA. The sample includes approximately 200,000 clones, 85% to 90% of them seen just once. The receptor was derived from a man aged 50-60 years with acute or convalescent COVID-19. The J gene is TRBJ1-1, the V gene TRBV6-5; D perhaps matches TRBD1 (5 bases). Sequenced material: peripheral blood. This chain's CDR3 is CASSYSGGVNTEAFF. In DNA form, the CDR3 reads TGTGCCAGCAGTTACTCTGGGGGGGTGAACACTGAAGCTTTCTTT.